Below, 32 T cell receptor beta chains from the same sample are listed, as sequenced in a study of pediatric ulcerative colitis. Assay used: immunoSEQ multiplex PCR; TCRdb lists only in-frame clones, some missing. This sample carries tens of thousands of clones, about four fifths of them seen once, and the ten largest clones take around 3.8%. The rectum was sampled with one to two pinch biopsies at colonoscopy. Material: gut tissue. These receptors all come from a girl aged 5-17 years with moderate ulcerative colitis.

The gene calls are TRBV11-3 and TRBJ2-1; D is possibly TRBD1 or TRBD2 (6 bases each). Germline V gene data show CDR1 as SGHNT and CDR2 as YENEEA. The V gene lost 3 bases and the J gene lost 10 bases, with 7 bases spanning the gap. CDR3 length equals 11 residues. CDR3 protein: CASSLGGEQFF. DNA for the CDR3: TGTGCCAGCAGCTTGGGGGGCGAGCAGTTCTTC. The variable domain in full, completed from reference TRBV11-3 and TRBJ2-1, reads EAGVVQSPRYKIIEKKQPVAFWCNPISGHNTLYWYLQNLGQGPELLIRYENEEAVDDSQLPKDRFSAERLKGVDSTLKIQPAELGDSAVYLCASSLGGEQFFGPGTRLTVL.

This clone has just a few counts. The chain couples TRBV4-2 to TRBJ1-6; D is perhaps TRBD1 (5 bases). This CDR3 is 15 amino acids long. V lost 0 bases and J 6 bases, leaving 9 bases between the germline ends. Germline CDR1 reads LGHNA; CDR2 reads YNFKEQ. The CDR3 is CASSQENGGNSPLHF. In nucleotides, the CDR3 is TGTGCCAGCAGCCAAGAGAATGGGGGTAATTCACCCCTCCACTTT.

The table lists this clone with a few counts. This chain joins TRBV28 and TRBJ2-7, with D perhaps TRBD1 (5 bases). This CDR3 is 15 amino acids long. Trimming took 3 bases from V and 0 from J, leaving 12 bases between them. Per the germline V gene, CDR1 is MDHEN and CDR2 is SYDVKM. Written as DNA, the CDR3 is TGTGCCAGCAGTTTGCCGAACAGGTTCTCCTACGAGCAGTACTTC. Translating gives CASSLPNRFSYEQYF.

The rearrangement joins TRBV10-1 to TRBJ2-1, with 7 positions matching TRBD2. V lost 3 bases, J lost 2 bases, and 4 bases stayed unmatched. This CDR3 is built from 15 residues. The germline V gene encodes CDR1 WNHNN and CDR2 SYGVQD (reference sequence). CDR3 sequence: CASSESAGAYNEQFF. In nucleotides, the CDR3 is TGCGCCAGCAGTGAATCGGCGGGGGCCTACAATGAGCAGTTCTTC.

CDR3 sequence reads: CASSFGTNTEAFF. CDR3 bases: TGTGCCAGCAGCTTCGGAACGAACACTGAAGCTTTCTTT. The chain couples TRBV11-3 to TRBJ1-1; D is unclear. The ends were cut back, 3 bases at V and 1 base at J, with 6 bases in the middle. Germline V lookup: CDR1 SGHNT, CDR2 YENEEA. CDR3 length equals 13 residues.

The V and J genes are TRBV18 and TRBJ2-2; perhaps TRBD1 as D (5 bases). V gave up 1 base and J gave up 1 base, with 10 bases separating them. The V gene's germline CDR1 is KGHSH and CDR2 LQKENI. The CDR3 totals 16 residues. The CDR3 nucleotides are TGTGCCAGCTCACCACAGGGGCCCCTGAACACCGGGGAGCTGTTTTTT. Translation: CASSPQGPLNTGELFF.

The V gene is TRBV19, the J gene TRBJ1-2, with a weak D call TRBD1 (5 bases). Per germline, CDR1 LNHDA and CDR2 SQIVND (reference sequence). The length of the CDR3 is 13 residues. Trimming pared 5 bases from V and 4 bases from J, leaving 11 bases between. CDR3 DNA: TGTGCCAGTAGTTCAGGGTCGGTCTATGGCTACACCTTC. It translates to CASSSGSVYGYTF.

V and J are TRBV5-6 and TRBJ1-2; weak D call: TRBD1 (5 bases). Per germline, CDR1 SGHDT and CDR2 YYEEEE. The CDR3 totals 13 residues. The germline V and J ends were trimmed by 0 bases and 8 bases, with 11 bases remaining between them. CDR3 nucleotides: TGTGCCAGCAGCTTGGGCAGGGAGAAAGGCTACACCTTC. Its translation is CASSLGREKGYTF.

The CDR3 is CASSPVGPGYTF. CDR3 nucleotide sequence: TGTGCCAGCAGCCCCGTGGGCCCAGGCTACACCTTC. The rearrangement joins TRBV18 to TRBJ1-2; no definite D call. Germline V gene data show CDR1 as KGHSH and CDR2 as LQKENI. The CDR3 consists of 12 residues. The germline V and J ends were trimmed by 8 bases and 8 bases, with 15 bases remaining between them.

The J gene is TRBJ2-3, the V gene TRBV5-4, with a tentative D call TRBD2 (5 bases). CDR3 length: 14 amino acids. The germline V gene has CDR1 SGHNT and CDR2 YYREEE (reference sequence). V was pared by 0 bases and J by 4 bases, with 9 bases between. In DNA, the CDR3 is TGTGCCAGCAGCTTGGACTACGGGGCAGATACGCAGTATTTT. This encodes CASSLDYGADTQYF.

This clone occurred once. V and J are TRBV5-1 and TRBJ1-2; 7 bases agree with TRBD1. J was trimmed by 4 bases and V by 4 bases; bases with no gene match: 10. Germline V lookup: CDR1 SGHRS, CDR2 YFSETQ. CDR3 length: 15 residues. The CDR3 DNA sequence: TGCGCCAGCAGCGAAGGGGACAGCTCCTTCTATGGCTACACCTTC. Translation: CASSEGDSSFYGYTF.

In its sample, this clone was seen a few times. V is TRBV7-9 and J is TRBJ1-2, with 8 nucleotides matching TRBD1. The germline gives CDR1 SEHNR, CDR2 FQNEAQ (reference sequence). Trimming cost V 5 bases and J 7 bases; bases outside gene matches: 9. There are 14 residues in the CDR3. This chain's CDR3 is CASSGIGTGGGYTF. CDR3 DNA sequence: TGTGCCAGCAGCGGAATCGGGACAGGTGGTGGCTACACCTTC.

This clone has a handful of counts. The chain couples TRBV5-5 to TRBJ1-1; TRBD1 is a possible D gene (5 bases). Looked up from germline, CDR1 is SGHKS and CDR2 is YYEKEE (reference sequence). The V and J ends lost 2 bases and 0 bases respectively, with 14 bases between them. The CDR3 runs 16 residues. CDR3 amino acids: CASSFFRDPLNTEAFF. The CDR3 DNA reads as TGTGCCAGCAGCTTTTTCAGGGATCCATTGAACACTGAAGCTTTCTTT.

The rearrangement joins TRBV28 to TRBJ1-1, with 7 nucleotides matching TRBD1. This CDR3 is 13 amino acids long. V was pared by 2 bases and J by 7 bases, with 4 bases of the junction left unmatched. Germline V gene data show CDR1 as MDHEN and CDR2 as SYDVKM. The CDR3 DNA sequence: TGTGCCAGCAGTTTACTCAGGGGGGGTGAAGCTTTCTTT. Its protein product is CASSLLRGGEAFF.

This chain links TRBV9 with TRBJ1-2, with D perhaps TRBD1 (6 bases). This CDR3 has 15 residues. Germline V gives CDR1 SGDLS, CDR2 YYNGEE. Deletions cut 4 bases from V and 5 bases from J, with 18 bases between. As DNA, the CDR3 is TGTGCCAGCAGCAGTGAACAGGGCACGGGTTATGGCTACACCTTC. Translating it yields CASSSEQGTGYGYTF.

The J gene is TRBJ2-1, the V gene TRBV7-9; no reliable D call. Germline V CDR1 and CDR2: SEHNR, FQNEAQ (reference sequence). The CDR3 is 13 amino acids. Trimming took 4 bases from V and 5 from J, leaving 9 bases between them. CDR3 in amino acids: CASSSPIHNEQFF. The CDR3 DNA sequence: TGTGCCAGCAGCTCCCCCATACACAATGAGCAGTTCTTC. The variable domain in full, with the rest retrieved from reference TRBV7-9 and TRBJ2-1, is DTGVSQNPRHKITKRGQNVTFRCDPISEHNRLYWYRQTLGQGPEFLTYFQNEAQLEKSRLLSDRFSAERPKGSFSTLEIQRTEQGDSAMYLCASSSPIHNEQFFGPGTRLTVL.

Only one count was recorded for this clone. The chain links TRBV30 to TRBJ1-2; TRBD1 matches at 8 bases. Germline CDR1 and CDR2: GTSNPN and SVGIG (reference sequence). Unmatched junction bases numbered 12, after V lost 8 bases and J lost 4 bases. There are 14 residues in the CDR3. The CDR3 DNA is TGTGCCCTAGGACAGGGCGGTGTTGGCTATGGCTACACCTTC. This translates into CALGQGGVGYGYTF.

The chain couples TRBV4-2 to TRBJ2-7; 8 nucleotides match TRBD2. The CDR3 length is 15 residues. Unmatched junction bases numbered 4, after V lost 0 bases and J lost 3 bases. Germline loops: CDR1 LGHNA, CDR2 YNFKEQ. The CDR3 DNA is TGTGCCAGCAGCCAAGAGTCGGGGGGGGTCTACGAGCAGTACTTC. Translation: CASSQESGGVYEQYF.

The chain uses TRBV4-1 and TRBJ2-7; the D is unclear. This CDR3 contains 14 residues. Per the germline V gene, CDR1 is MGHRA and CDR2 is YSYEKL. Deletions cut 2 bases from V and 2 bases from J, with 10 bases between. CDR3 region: CASSQHQWTYEQYF. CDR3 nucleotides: TGCGCCAGCAGCCAACACCAATGGACCTACGAGCAGTACTTC.

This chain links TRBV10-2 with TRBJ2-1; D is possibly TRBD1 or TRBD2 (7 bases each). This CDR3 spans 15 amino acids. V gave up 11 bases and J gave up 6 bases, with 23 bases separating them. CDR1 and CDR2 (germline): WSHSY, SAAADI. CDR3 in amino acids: CAVGGVLADTNEQFF. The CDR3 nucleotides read TGCGCCGTAGGGGGCGTTCTAGCGGATACCAATGAGCAGTTCTTC.

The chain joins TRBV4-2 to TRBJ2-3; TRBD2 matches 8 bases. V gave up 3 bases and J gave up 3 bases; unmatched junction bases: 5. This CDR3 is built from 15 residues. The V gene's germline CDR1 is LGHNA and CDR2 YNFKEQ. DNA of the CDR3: TGTGCCAGCAGCCAGGGCGGGAGGACGACAGATACGCAGTATTTT. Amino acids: CASSQGGRTTDTQYF.

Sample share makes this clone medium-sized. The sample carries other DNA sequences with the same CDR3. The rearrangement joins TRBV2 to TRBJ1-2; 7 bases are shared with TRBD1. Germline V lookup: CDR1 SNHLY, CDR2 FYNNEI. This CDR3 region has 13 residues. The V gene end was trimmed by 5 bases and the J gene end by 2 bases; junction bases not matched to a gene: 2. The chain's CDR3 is CASSRQGNYGYTF. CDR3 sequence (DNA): TGTGCCAGCAGTCGACAGGGCAACTATGGCTACACCTTC.

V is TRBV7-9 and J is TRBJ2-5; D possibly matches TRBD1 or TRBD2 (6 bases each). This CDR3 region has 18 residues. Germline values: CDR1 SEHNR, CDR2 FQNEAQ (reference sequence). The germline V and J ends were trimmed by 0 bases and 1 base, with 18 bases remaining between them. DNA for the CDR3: TGTGCCAGCAGCTTAGCGCGGGGCCCGGGACACCTCCAAGAGACCCAGTACTTC. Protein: CASSLARGPGHLQETQYF.

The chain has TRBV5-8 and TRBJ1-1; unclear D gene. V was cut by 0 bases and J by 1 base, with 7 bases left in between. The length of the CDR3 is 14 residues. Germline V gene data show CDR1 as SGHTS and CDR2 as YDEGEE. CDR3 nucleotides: TGTGCCAGCAGCTTGGAAAGGGCGAACACTGAAGCTTTCTTT. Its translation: CASSLERANTEAFF.

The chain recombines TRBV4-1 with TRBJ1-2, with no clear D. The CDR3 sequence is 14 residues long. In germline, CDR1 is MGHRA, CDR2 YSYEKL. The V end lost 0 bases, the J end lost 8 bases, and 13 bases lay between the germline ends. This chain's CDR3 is CASSQENPVLGYTF. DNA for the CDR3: TGCGCCAGCAGCCAAGAAAACCCGGTCTTGGGCTACACCTTC.

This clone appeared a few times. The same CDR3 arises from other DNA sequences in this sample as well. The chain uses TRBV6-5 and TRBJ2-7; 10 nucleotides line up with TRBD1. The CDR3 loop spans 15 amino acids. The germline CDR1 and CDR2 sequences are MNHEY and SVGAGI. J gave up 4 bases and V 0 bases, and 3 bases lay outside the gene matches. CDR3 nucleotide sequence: TGTGCCAGCAGTTACTCGTGGACAGGGGGGTACGAGCAGTACTTC. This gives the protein CASSYSWTGGYEQYF.

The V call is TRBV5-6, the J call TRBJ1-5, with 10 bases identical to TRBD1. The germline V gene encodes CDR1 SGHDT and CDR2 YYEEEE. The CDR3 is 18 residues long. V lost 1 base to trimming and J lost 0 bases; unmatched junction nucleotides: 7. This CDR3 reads CASSLSGQGFPSNQPQHF. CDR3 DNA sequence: TGTGCCAGCAGCTTGTCGGGACAGGGGTTCCCTAGCAATCAGCCCCAGCATTTT.

The CDR3 nucleotides read TGCGCCAGCAGCCAAGTCACAGGGGGCGTTACTGAAGCTTTCTTT. Its protein product is CASSQVTGGVTEAFF. This chain connects TRBV4-3 to TRBJ1-1, with 9 positions matching TRBD1. There are 15 residues in the CDR3. The V and J ends lost 1 base and 5 bases, in that order; junction bases with no gene match: 5. CDR1 and CDR2 (germline): LGHNA, YSLEER.

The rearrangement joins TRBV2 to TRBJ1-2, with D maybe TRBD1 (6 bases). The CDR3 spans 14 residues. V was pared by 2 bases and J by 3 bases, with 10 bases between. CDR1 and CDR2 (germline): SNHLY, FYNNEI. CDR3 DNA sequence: TGTGCCAGCAGTGAATCGCAGGGGTACTATGGCTACACCTTC. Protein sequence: CASSESQGYYGYTF.

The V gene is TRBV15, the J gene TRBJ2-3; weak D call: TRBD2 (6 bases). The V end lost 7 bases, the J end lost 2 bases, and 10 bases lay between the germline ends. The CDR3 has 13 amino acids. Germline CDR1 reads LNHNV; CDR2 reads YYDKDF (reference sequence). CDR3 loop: CATMAGSTDTQYF. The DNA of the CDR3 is TGTGCCACCATGGCGGGGTCCACAGATACGCAGTATTTT. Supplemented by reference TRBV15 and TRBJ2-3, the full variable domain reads DAMVIQNPRYQVTQFGKPVTLSCSQTLNHNVMYWYQQKSSQAPKLLFHYYDKDFNNEADTPDNFQSRRPNTSFCFLDIRSPGLGDTAMYLCATMAGSTDTQYFGPGTRLTVL.

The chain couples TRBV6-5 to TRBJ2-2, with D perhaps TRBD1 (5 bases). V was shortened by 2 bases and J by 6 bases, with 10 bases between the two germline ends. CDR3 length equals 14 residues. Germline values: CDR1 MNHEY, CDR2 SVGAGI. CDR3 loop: CASSYGAPPGELFF. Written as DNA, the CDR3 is TGTGCCAGCAGTTACGGGGCCCCCCCCGGGGAGCTGTTTTTT.

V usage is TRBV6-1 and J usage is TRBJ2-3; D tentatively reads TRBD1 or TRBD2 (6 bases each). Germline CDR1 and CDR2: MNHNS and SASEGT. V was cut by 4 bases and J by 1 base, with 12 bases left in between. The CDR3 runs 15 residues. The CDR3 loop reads CASSVEGGGTDTQYF. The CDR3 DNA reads TGTGCCAGCAGTGTTGAGGGGGGCGGCACAGATACGCAGTATTTT.